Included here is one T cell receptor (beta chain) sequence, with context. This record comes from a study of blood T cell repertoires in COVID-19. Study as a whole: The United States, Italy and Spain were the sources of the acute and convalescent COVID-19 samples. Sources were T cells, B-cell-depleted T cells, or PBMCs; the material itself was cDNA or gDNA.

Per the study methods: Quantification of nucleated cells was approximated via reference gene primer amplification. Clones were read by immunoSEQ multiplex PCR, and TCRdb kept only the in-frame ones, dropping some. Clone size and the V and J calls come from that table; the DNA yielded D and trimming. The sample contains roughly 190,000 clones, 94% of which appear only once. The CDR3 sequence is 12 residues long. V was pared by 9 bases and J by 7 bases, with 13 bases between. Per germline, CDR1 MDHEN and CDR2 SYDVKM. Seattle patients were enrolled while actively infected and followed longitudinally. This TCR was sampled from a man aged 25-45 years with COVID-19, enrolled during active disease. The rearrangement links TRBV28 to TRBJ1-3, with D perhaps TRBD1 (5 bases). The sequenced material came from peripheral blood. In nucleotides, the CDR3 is TGTGCCAGTAGGCAGGGTCAGAACACCATATATTTT. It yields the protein CASRQGQNTIYF. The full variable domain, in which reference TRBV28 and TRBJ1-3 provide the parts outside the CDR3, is DVKVTQSSRYLVKRTGEKVFLECVQDMDHENMFWYRQDPGLGLRLIYFSYDVKMKEKGDIPEGYSVSREKKERFSLILESASTNQTSMYLCASRQGQNTIYFGEGSWLTVV.